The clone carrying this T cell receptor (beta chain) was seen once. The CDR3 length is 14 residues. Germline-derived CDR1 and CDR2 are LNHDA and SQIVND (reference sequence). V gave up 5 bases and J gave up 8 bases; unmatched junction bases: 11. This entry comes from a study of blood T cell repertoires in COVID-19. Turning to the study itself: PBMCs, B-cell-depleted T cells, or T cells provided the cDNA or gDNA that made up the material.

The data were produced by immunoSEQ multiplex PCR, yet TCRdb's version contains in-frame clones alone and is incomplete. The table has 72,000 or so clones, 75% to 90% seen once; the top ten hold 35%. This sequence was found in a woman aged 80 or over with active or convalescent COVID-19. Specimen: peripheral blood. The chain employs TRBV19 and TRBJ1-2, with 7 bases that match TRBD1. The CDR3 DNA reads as TGTGCCAGTAGTTACACAGGACAGGATGAGGGCTACACCTTC. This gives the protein CASSYTGQDEGYTF.